This is a list of T cell receptor beta chains from one sample in a study of T cell responses to AZD1222 COVID-19 vaccine. Generated by immunoSEQ multiplex PCR, the TCRdb table keeps only in-frame clones and is missing some. The table lists about 130,000 clones, approximately 90% of them singletons. The specimen comprised peripheral blood, sampled on day 0 of AZD1222 vaccination. These receptors were taken from an adult in good health. Both conserved end residues are part of each CDR3. The D gene is left open where the match is weak. The size entry is marked missing in some rows and otherwise reads once, few, many or a size class.

d_call: -; j_call: TRBJ2-5; v_call: TRBV5-1; clone_size: -; cdr3_aa: CASSFGLTLGGQETQYF; cdr3_nt: TGCGCCAGCAGCTTTGGGCTCACCCTCGGAGGGCAAGAGACCCAGTACTTC
d_call: -; j_call: TRBJ2-1; v_call: TRBV12-3/TRBV12-4; clone_size: -; cdr3_aa: CASSLVSYNEQFF; cdr3_nt: TGTGCCAGCAGTTTGGTCTCCTACAATGAGCAGTTCTTC
d_call: -; j_call: TRBJ2-5; v_call: TRBV6-4; clone_size: once; cdr3_aa: CASGRTVYETQYF; cdr3_nt: TGTGCCAGCGGGCGGACGGTCTACGAGACCCAGTACTTC
d_call: -; j_call: TRBJ1-2; v_call: TRBV14; clone_size: -; cdr3_aa: CASSQDPEGGGYTF; cdr3_nt: TGTGCCAGCAGCCAAGATCCGGAGGGGGGTGGCTACACCTTC
d_call: TRBD2; j_call: TRBJ2-5; v_call: TRBV5-1; clone_size: once; cdr3_aa: CASSLGSGGGETQYF; cdr3_nt: TGCGCCAGCAGCTTAGGGTCGGGAGGCGGAGAGACCCAGTACTTC
d_call: -; j_call: TRBJ1-3; v_call: TRBV3-1/TRBV3-2; clone_size: -; cdr3_aa: CASSQSSGNTIYF; cdr3_nt: TGTGCCAGCAGCCAAAGCTCTGGAAACACCATATATTTT
d_call: -; j_call: TRBJ2-3; v_call: TRBV5-4; clone_size: -; cdr3_aa: CASSLGSAVTDTQYF; cdr3_nt: TGTGCCAGCAGCTTGGGTTCGGCGGTTACAGATACGCAGTATTTT
d_call: TRBD1; j_call: TRBJ2-5; v_call: TRBV6-1; clone_size: few; cdr3_aa: CASSAPEQGAGETQYF; cdr3_nt: TGTGCCAGCAGTGCCCCCGAGCAGGGGGCCGGGGAGACCCAGTACTTC
d_call: -; j_call: TRBJ2-1; v_call: TRBV19; clone_size: -; cdr3_aa: CASTMSSYNEQFF; cdr3_nt: TGTGCCAGTACAATGAGCTCCTACAATGAGCAGTTCTTC
d_call: -; j_call: TRBJ2-1; v_call: TRBV29-1; clone_size: -; cdr3_aa: CSVEGDLSYRYNEQFF; cdr3_nt: TGCAGCGTTGAAGGGGACCTCAGCTACAGATACAATGAGCAGTTCTTC
d_call: TRBD2; j_call: TRBJ2-3; v_call: TRBV7-3; clone_size: -; cdr3_aa: CASSPLAGGGDTQYF; cdr3_nt: TGTGCCAGCAGCCCACTAGCGGGAGGGGGAGATACGCAGTATTTT
d_call: -; j_call: TRBJ1-2; v_call: TRBV14; clone_size: -; cdr3_aa: CASSQEPRDIGWSGYTF; cdr3_nt: TGTGCCAGCAGCCAAGAGCCGCGGGACATCGGATGGAGTGGCTACACCTTC
d_call: TRBD2; j_call: TRBJ2-1; v_call: TRBV5-5; clone_size: -; cdr3_aa: CASSLGLAGGYNEQFF; cdr3_nt: TGTGCCAGCAGCTTGGGACTAGCGGGAGGGTACAATGAGCAGTTCTTC
d_call: -; j_call: TRBJ2-3; v_call: TRBV19; clone_size: -; cdr3_aa: CASSIRGGRYTDTQYF; cdr3_nt: TGTGCCAGTAGTATAAGAGGCGGCAGATACACAGATACGCAGTATTTT
d_call: -; j_call: TRBJ1-1; v_call: TRBV27; clone_size: -; cdr3_aa: CASSFVGHANTEAFF; cdr3_nt: TGTGCCAGCAGTTTCGTCGGACACGCAAACACTGAAGCTTTCTTT
d_call: TRBD1; j_call: TRBJ2-7; v_call: TRBV18; clone_size: -; cdr3_aa: CASSLGTGSSYEQYF; cdr3_nt: TGTGCCAGCTCACTTGGGACAGGGAGCTCCTACGAGCAGTACTTC
d_call: -; j_call: TRBJ2-5; v_call: TRBV24-1; clone_size: -; cdr3_aa: CATSDFRRDRETQYF; cdr3_nt: TGTGCCACCAGTGATTTTCGGCGGGATAGGGAGACCCAGTACTTC
d_call: -; j_call: TRBJ2-7; v_call: TRBV11-2; clone_size: -; cdr3_aa: CASSLEVPYEQYF; cdr3_nt: TGTGCCAGCAGCTTAGAAGTGCCCTACGAGCAGTACTTC
d_call: TRBD2; j_call: TRBJ2-7; v_call: TRBV7-2; clone_size: -; cdr3_aa: CASSLVVAGGGEQYF; cdr3_nt: TGTGCCAGCAGCTTAGTGGTAGCGGGAGGGGGCGAGCAGTACTTC
d_call: -; j_call: TRBJ1-2; v_call: TRBV20-1; clone_size: -; cdr3_aa: CSAITGGGYTF; cdr3_nt: TGCAGTGCTATAACAGGCGGTGGCTACACCTTC
d_call: TRBD2; j_call: TRBJ2-2; v_call: TRBV13; clone_size: -; cdr3_aa: CASSSYRRTSGRVNTGELFF; cdr3_nt: TGTGCCAGCAGCTCATACCGTAGGACTAGCGGGAGGGTGAACACCGGGGAGCTGTTTTTT
d_call: TRBD2; j_call: TRBJ2-1; v_call: TRBV9; clone_size: -; cdr3_aa: CASSPQAAGGSNEQFF; cdr3_nt: TGTGCCAGCAGCCCCCAGGCCGCGGGAGGCTCGAATGAGCAGTTCTTC
d_call: TRBD1; j_call: TRBJ2-7; v_call: TRBV19; clone_size: once; cdr3_aa: CASSVPGQGLYEQYF; cdr3_nt: TGTGCCAGTAGTGTACCGGGACAGGGGCTCTACGAGCAGTACTTC
d_call: TRBD1; j_call: TRBJ2-5; v_call: TRBV27; clone_size: -; cdr3_aa: CASSTQTGEETQYF; cdr3_nt: TGTGCCAGCAGTACGCAAACAGGGGAAGAGACCCAGTACTTC
d_call: TRBD1; j_call: TRBJ2-1; v_call: TRBV5-6; clone_size: -; cdr3_aa: CASSLSDRGTYNEQFF; cdr3_nt: TGTGCCAGCAGCTTGAGCGACAGGGGAACCTACAATGAGCAGTTCTTC
d_call: TRBD1; j_call: TRBJ1-5; v_call: TRBV19; clone_size: -; cdr3_aa: CASSLGDSSNQPQHF; cdr3_nt: TGTGCCAGTAGTTTGGGGGACAGCTCCAATCAGCCCCAGCATTTT
d_call: -; j_call: TRBJ1-6; v_call: TRBV14; clone_size: -; cdr3_aa: CASSQDSRASSPLHF; cdr3_nt: TGTGCCAGCAGCCAAGATTCCCGGGCGAGTTCACCCCTCCACTTT
d_call: TRBD2; j_call: TRBJ2-1; v_call: TRBV5-1; clone_size: -; cdr3_aa: CASSASGGYNEQFF; cdr3_nt: TGCGCCAGCAGCGCTAGCGGGGGCTACAATGAGCAGTTCTTC
d_call: -; j_call: TRBJ1-2; v_call: TRBV2; clone_size: few; cdr3_aa: CASSDLNYGYTF; cdr3_nt: TGTGCCAGCAGTGACCTTAACTATGGCTACACCTTC
d_call: -; j_call: TRBJ2-7; v_call: TRBV12-3/TRBV12-4; clone_size: -; cdr3_aa: CASRPDSYEQYF; cdr3_nt: TGTGCCAGCAGACCGGACAGCTACGAGCAGTACTTC
d_call: -; j_call: TRBJ1-1; v_call: TRBV19; clone_size: -; cdr3_aa: CASKIGQQATEAFF; cdr3_nt: TGTGCCAGTAAAATAGGGCAGCAAGCCACTGAAGCTTTCTTT
d_call: -; j_call: TRBJ1-2; v_call: TRBV20-1; clone_size: -; cdr3_aa: CSASEGPSYGYTF; cdr3_nt: TGCAGTGCTAGTGAGGGACCAAGCTATGGCTACACCTTC
d_call: TRBD1; j_call: TRBJ1-6; v_call: TRBV7-2; clone_size: -; cdr3_aa: CASSLSQGARNSPLHF; cdr3_nt: TGTGCCAGCAGCTTAAGCCAGGGGGCTAGGAATTCACCCCTCCACTTT
d_call: TRBD2; j_call: TRBJ2-6; v_call: TRBV9; clone_size: -; cdr3_aa: CASSLTTSGRTGANVLTF; cdr3_nt: TGTGCCAGCAGCCTCACGACTAGCGGGAGGACTGGGGCCAACGTCCTGACTTTC
d_call: -; j_call: TRBJ1-5; v_call: TRBV28; clone_size: -; cdr3_aa: CASSSWGGNQPQHF; cdr3_nt: TGTGCCAGCAGTTCATGGGGAGGCAATCAGCCCCAGCATTTT
d_call: -; j_call: TRBJ1-6; v_call: TRBV9; clone_size: -; cdr3_aa: CASSVGPINSPLHF; cdr3_nt: TGTGCCAGCAGCGTCGGACCTATTAATTCACCCCTCCACTTT
d_call: -; j_call: TRBJ1-2; v_call: TRBV28; clone_size: -; cdr3_aa: CASTSQDNYGYTF; cdr3_nt: TGTGCCAGCACCTCCCAGGACAACTATGGCTACACCTTC
d_call: TRBD2; j_call: TRBJ2-3; v_call: TRBV19; clone_size: -; cdr3_aa: CASNVVAGAPDTQYF; cdr3_nt: TGTGCCAGTAACGTGGTAGCGGGAGCCCCAGATACGCAGTATTTT